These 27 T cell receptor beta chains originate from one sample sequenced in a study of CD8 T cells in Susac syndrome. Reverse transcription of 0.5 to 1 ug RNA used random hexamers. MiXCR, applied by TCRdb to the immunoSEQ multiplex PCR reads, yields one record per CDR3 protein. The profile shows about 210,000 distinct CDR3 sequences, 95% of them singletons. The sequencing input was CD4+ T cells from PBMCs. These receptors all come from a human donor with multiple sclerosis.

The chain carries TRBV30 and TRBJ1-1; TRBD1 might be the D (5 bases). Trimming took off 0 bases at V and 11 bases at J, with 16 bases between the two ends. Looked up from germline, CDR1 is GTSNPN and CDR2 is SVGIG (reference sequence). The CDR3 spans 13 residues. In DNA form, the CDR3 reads TGTGCCTGGAGTGTACGTGAGGGACTCGAGGCTTTCTTT. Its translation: CAWSVREGLEAFF. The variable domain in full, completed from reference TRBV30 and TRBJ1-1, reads SQTIHQWPATLVQPVGSPLSLECTVEGTSNPNLYWYRQAAGRGLQLLFYSVGIGQISSEVPQNLSASRPQDRQFILSSKKLLLSDSGFYLCAWSVREGLEAFFGQGTRLTVV.

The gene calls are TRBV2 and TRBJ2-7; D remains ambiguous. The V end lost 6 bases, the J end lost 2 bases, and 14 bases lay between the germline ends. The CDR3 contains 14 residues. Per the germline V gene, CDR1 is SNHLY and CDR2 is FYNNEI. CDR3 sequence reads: CASRVGSKPYEQYF. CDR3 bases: TGTGCCAGCAGAGTAGGCAGCAAACCCTACGAGCAGTACTTC.

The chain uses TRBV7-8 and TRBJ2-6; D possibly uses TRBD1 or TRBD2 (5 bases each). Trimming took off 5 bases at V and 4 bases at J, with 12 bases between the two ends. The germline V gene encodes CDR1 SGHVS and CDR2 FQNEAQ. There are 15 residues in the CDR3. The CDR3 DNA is TGTGCCAGCAGCCCGGGACGGTTGGGGGCCAACGTCCTGACTTTC. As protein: CASSPGRLGANVLTF.

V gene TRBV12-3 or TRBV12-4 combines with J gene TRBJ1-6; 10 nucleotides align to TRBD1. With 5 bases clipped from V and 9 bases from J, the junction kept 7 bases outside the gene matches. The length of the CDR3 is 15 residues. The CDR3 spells CASSRPGQGFSPLHF. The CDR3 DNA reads TGTGCCAGCAGTCGCCCGGGACAGGGGTTTTCACCCCTCCACTTT.

The CDR3 reads CASSVSGGPSNEQFF. In nucleotides, the CDR3 is TGTGCCAGCAGCGTGAGCGGGGGGCCATCCAATGAGCAGTTCTTC. The V gene is TRBV11-2, the J gene TRBJ2-1; 9 bases are shared with TRBD2. The CDR3 is 15 residues long. CDR1 is SGHAT and CDR2 is FQNNGV in the germline V gene. Trimming took 5 bases from V and 6 from J; bases not matched to a gene: 8.

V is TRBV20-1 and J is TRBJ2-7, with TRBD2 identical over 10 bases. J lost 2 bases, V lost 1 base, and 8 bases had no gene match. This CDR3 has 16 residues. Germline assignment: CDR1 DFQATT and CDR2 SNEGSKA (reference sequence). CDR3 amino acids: CSARAPRTSGTYEQYF. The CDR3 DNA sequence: TGCAGTGCTAGAGCGCCCCGGACTAGCGGAACCTACGAGCAGTACTTC.

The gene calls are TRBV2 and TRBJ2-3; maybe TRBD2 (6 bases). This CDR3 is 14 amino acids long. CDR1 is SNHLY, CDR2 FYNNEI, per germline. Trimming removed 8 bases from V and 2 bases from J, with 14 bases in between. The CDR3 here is CASLRDSNTDTQYF. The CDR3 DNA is TGTGCCAGCCTCCGGGACTCAAACACAGATACGCAGTATTTT.

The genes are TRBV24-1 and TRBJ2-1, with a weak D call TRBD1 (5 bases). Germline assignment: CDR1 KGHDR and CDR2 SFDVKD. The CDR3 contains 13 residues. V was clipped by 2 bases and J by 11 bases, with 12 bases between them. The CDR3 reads CATSDSRVSQQFF. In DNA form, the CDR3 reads TGTGCCACCAGTGATTCCAGGGTTTCTCAGCAGTTCTTC.

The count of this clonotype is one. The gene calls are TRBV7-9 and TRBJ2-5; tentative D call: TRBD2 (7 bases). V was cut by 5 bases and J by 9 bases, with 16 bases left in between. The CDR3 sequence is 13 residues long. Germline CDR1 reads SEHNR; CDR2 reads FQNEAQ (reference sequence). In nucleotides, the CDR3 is TGTGCCAGCAGCCGCCTAGGAGGGGGGGCCCAGTACTTC. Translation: CASSRLGGGAQYF. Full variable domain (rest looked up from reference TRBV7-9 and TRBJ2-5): DTGVSQNPRHKITKRGQNVTFRCDPISEHNRLYWYRQTLGQGPEFLTYFQNEAQLEKSRLLSDRFSAERPKGSFSTLEIQRTEQGDSAMYLCASSRLGGGAQYFGPGTRLLVL.

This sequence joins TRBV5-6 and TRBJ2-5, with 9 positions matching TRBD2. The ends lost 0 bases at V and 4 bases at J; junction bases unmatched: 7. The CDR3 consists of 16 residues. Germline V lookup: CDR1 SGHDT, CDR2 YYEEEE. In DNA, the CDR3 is TGTGCCAGCAGCTTGGCCCTAGCGGGGCCAGGAGAGACCCAGTACTTC. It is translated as CASSLALAGPGETQYF. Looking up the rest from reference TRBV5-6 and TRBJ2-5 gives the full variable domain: DAGVTQSPTHLIKTRGQQVTLRCSPKSGHDTVSWYQQALGQGPQFIFQYYEEEERQRGNFPDRFSGHQFPNYSSELNVNALLLGDSALYLCASSLALAGPGETQYFGPGTRLLVL.

CDR3 DNA: TGTGCCAGCCTCGGAATGGACAGGGGGCAGCGTGGCTACACCTTC. Its protein is CASLGMDRGQRGYTF. V gene TRBV6-1 combines with J gene TRBJ1-2, with 11 positions matching TRBD1. Trimming at V came to 8 bases and at J to 7 bases, leaving 12 bases not matched to a gene. CDR1 and CDR2 (germline): MNHNS, SASEGT. This CDR3 has 15 residues.

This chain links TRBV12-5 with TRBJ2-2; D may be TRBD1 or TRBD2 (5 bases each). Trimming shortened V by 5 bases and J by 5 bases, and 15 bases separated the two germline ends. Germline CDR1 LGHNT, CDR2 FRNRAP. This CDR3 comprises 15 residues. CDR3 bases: TGTGCTAGTGGTACCTCCGGGACGGTTACCGGGGAGCTGTTTTTT. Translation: CASGTSGTVTGELFF.

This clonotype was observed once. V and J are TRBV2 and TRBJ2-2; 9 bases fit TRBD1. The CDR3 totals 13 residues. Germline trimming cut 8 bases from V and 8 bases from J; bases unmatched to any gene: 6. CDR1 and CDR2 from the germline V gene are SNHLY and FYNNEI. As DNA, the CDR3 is TGTGCCAGCCGGGACAGGGCGGGTGGGGAGCTGTTTTTT. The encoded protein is CASRDRAGGELFF.

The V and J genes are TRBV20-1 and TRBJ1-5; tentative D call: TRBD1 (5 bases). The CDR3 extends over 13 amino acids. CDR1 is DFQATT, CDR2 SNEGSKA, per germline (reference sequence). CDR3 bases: TGCAGCCCCCCCCGGGACAGCAATCAGCCCCAGCATTTT. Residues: CSPPRDSNQPQHF.

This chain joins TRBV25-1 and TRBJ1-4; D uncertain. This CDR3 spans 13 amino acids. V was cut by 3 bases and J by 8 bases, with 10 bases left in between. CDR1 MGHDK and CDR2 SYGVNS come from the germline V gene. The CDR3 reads CASSDGSREKLFF. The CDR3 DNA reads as TGTGCCAGCAGTGATGGGAGTAGGGAAAAACTGTTTTTT.

The CDR3 loop is CSAEPNLAKNIQYF. The CDR3 coding sequence is TGCAGTGCTGAACCGAATCTAGCCAAAAACATTCAGTACTTC. V and J are TRBV20-1 and TRBJ2-4; D is unresolved. Germline V gene data show CDR1 as DFQATT and CDR2 as SNEGSKA (reference sequence). Trimming cost V 5 bases and J 0 bases, with 11 bases left between them. This CDR3 is 14 amino acids long.

The CDR3 spells CASSQPGQGWETQYF. The CDR3 DNA follows: TGTGCCAGCAGCCAACCGGGACAGGGCTGGGAGACCCAGTACTTC. The V call is TRBV14, the J call TRBJ2-5, with 9 bases fitting TRBD1. CDR1 is SGHDN and CDR2 is FVKESK in the germline V gene. The CDR3 spans 15 residues. V was pared by 2 bases and J by 5 bases, with 6 bases of the junction left unmatched.

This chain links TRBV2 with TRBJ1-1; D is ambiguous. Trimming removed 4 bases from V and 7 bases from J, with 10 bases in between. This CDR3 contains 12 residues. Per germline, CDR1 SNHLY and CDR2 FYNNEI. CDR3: CASSGVSGEAFF. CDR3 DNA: TGTGCCAGCAGTGGTGTTAGCGGTGAAGCTTTCTTT.

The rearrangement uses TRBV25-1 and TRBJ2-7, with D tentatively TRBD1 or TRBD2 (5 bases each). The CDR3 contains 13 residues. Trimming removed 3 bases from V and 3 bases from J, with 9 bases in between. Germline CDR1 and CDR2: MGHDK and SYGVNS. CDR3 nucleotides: TGTGCCAGCAGTGATGGGGGATTCTACGAGCAGTACTTC. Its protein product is CASSDGGFYEQYF.

The CDR3: CSARMSYNEQFF. CDR3 sequence (DNA): TGCAGTGCTAGGATGTCTTACAATGAGCAGTTCTTC. The chain combines TRBV20-1 with TRBJ2-1; D not certain. This CDR3 region has 12 residues. Germline CDR1 is DFQATT and CDR2 is SNEGSKA (reference sequence). Trimming removed 3 bases from V and 4 bases from J, with 7 bases in between.

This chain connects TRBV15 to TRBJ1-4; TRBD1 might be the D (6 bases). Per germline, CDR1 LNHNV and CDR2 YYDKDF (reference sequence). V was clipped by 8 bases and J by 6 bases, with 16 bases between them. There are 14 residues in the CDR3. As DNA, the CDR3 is TGTGCCACCGGAATGGGGGGCGCAGATGAAAAACTGTTTTTT. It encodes CATGMGGADEKLFF.

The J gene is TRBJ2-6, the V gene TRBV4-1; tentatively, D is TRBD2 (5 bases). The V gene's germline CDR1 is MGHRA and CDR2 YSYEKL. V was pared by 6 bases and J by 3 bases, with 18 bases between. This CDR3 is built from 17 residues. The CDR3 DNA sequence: TGCGCCAGCAGGGATCTCGCCCGGGGTGGTGGGGCCAACGTCCTGACTTTC. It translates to CASRDLARGGGANVLTF.

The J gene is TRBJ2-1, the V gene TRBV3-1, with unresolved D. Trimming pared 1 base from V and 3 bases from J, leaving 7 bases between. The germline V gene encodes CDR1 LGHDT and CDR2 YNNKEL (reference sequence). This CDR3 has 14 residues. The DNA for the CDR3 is TGTGCCAGCAGCCAAGGAATCTTCTACAATGAGCAGTTCTTC. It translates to CASSQGIFYNEQFF.

This chain's CDR3 is CASSPTIGTPGQANEQYF. The CDR3 DNA follows: TGTGCCAGCTCACCAACCATTGGCACTCCGGGACAGGCTAACGAGCAGTACTTC. The chain employs TRBV18 and TRBJ2-7, with 8 bases matching TRBD1. J lost 5 bases, V lost 2 bases, and 17 bases had no gene match. The germline CDR1 and CDR2 sequences are KGHSH and LQKENI. The CDR3 consists of 18 residues.

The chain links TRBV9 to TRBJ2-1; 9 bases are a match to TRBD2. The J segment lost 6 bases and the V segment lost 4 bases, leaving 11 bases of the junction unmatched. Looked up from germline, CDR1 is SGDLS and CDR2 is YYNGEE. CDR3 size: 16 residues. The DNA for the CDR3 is TGTGCCAGCAGCTTAGGACTAGCGAGGCCACCCAATGAGCAGTTCTTC. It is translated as CASSLGLARPPNEQFF. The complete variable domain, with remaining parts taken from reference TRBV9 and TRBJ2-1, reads DSGVTQTPKHLITATGQRVTLRCSPRSGDLSVYWYQQSLDQGLQFLIQYYNGEERAKGNILERFSAQQFPDLHSELNLSSLELGDSALYFCASSLGLARPPNEQFFGPGTRLTVL.

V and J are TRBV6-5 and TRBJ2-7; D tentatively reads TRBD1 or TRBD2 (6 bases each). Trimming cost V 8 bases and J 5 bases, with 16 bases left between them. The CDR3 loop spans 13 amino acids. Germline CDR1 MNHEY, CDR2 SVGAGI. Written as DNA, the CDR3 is TGTGCCAGCCCAGTGGAGGGGGAGGACGAGCAGTACTTC. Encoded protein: CASPVEGEDEQYF.

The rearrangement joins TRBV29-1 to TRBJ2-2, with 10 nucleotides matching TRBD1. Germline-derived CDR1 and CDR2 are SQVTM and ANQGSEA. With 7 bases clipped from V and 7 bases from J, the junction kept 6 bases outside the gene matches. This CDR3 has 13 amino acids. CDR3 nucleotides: TGCAGCGGGCGGGACAGGGGAAACGGGGAGCTGTTTTTT. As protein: CSGRDRGNGELFF.